This T cell receptor beta chain was captured in a study of post-analysis software for immune sequencing data. Study summary: Patients had relapsing-remitting, secondary progressive or progressive-relapsing multiple sclerosis; some lacked subtype. Points from the study as a whole: People with multiple sclerosis had a significantly lower normalized Chao1 diversity than controls did. Comparison of patients with controls showed four or five TRBV segments more frequent in patients, TRBV5-6, TRBV5-1 and TRBV20-1 among them.

Unique-molecular-identifier-tagged TCR beta cDNA libraries were used. Input populations of 1 to 10 million T cells gave rise to hundreds of thousands of cDNA molecules. TCRdb processed the PCR reads anew with MiXCR; each CDR3 protein has one entry. The table records around 150,000 distinct CDR3 sequences, about 37% of them present only once. Of note for this clonotype: The antigen is unknown.

Germline assignment: CDR1 MNHEY and CDR2 SMNVEV (reference sequence). The trim removed 4 bases at V and 4 bases at J, leaving 4 bases unmatched. The CDR3 contains 14 residues. The material was blood, obtained after autologous hematopoietic stem cell transplantation. The gene calls are TRBV27 and TRBJ2-7; TRBD2 matches at 10 bases. This receptor was identified in a girl aged 10 to 17 with multiple sclerosis. The CDR3 sequence: CASSSGTSVYEQYF. CDR3 in DNA: TGTGCCAGCAGTTCCGGGACTAGCGTTTACGAGCAGTACTTC.